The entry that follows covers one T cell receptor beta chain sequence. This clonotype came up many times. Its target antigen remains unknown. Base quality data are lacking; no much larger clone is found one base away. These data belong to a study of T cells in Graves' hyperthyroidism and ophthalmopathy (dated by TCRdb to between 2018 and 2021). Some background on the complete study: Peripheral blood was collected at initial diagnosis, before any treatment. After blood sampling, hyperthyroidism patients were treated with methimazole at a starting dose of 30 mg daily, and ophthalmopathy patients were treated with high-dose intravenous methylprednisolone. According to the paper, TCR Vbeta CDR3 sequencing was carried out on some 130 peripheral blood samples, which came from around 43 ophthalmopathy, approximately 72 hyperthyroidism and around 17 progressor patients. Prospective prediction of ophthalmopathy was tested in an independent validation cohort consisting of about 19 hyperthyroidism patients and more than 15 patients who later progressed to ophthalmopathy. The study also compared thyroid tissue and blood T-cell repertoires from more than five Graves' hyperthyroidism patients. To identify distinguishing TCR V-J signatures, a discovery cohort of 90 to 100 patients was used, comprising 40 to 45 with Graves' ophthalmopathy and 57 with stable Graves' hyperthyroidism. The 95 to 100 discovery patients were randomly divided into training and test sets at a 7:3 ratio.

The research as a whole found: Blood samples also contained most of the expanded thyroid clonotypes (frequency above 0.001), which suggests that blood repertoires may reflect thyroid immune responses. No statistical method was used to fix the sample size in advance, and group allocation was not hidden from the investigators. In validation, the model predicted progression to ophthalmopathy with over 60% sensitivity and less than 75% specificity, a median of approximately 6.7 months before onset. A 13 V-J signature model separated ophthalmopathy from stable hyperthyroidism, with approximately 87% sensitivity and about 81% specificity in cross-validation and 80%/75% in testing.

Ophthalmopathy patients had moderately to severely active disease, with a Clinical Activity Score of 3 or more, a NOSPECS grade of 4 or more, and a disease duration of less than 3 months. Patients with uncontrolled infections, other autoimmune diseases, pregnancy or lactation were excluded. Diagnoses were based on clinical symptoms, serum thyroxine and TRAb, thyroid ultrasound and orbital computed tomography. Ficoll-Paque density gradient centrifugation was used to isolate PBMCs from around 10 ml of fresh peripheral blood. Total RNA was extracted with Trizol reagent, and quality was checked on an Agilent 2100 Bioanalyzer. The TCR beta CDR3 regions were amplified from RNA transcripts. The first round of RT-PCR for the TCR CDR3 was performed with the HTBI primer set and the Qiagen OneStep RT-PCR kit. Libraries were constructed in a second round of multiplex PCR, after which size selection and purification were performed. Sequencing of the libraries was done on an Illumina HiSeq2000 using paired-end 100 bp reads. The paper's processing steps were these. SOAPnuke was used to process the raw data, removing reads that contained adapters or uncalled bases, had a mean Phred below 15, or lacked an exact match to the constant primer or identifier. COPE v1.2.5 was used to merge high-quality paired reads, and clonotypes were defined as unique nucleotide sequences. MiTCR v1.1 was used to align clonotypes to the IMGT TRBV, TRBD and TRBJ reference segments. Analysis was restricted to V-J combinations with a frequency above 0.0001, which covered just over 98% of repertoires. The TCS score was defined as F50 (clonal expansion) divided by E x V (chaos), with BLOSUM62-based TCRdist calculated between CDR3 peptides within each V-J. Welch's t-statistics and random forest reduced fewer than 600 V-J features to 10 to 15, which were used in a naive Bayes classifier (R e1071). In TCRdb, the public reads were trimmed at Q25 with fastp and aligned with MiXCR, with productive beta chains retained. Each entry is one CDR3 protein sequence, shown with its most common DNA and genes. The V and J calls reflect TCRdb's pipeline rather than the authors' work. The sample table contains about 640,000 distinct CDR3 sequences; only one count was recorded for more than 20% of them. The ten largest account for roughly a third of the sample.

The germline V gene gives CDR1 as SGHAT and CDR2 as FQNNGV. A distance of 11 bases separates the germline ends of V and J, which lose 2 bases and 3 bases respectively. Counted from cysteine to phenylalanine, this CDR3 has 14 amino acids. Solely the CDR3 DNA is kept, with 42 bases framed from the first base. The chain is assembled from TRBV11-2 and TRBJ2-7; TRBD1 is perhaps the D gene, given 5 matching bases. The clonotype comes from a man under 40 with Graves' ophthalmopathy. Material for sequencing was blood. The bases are TGTGCCAGCAGCTTATCAGGACACCTCTACGAGCAGTACTTC. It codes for CASSLSGHLYEQYF. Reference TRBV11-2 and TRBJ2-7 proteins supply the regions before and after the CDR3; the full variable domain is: EAGVAQSPRYKIIEKRQSVAFWCNPISGHATLYWYQQILGQGPKLLIQFQNNGVVDDSQLPKDRFSAERLKGVDSTLKIQPAKLEDSAVYLCASSLSGHLYEQYFGPGTRLTVT.